The T cell receptor (beta chain) described here comes from a study of T cells after yellow fever vaccination. Study details: Low-cell-number fractions underwent preparation using SMART-Seq v4 Ultra Low Input. Study outcomes and limitations: Relatively few clonotypes were ones that appeared in both CD4 and CD8 compartments. A large majority of primary-vaccination clones showed up again after the booster (around 95% CD4, almost 90% CD8).

Making TCR cDNA involved 5'RACE template switching, which added UMIs and a universal primer site. TCRdb fed the 5' RACE reads into MiXCR, producing one record per CDR3 protein. This table has 200,000 to 250,000 distinct CDR3 sequences, 3.2% appearing once. V lost 8 bases to trimming and J lost 5 bases, with 18 bases between them. This CDR3 spans 15 amino acids. Details on this clonotype: What it binds is unknown.

V gene TRBV12-3 or TRBV12-4 combines with J gene TRBJ2-2; either TRBD1 or TRBD2 may supply D (5 bases each). The origin of this receptor is a man between 18 and 35 years old who received the YFV17D yellow fever vaccine. The material sequenced was CD4+ T cells sorted from PBMCs, taken 10 days after the yellow fever booster vaccination. The CDR3 reads CASGGPGRRTGELFF. The CDR3 nucleotides read TGTGCCAGCGGAGGCCCGGGACGAAGGACCGGGGAGCTGTTTTTT.